The source of this TCR beta chain is a study of radiotherapy plus CTLA-4 blockade in lung cancer. Background on the study: Disease control was seen in 31% of patients, objective responses in around 20%. General study results and limits: Dynamics of early blood T cell clones, together with interferon-beta, were reportedly the best predictors of response. Once radiotherapy plus ipilimumab had been given, TCR clones derived from tumor expanded in blood.

Comment on this clone: Its antigen remains unknown.

The CDR3 consists of 13 residues. Trimming left V 6 bases short and J 3 bases short, with 12 bases between. The germline gives CDR1 MDHEN, CDR2 SYDVKM. Those patients who had chemo-refractory metastatic non-small-cell lung cancer were given focal radiation along with CTLA-4 blockade through ipilimumab. The method was immunoSEQ multiplex PCR; TCRdb's version includes in-frame clones alone and lacks a portion of them. The table lists 65,000 to 90,000 clones, around 87% of them singletons. The sequences come from peripheral blood, collected from a patient treated with radiotherapy plus ipilimumab. This receptor was obtained from a human donor with non-small cell lung cancer that progressed on radiotherapy plus ipilimumab. This chain connects TRBV28 to TRBJ2-7; weak D call: TRBD1 (8 bases). CDR3 DNA: TGTGCCAGCAGCCACAGGGGGGGCTACGAGCAGTACTTC. Translation: CASSHRGGYEQYF.